The clone carrying this TCR beta chain showed up just once. The data stem from a study of blood T cell repertoires in COVID-19. Germline-derived CDR1 and CDR2 are MRHNA and SNTAGT. V lost 0 bases and J lost 0, with 15 bases in between. This CDR3 is built from 17 residues. Assay used: immunoSEQ multiplex PCR; TCRdb lists only in-frame clones, some missing. Among around 140,000 clones listed, around 80% were seen once. This sequence joins TRBV6-4 and TRBJ2-7; D is unresolved. Sequenced material: peripheral blood. The receptor was derived from a woman aged 60 to 75 with acute or convalescent COVID-19. The CDR3 DNA reads as TGTGCCAGCAGTGACTCGAGGATCCAAGCTAGCTCCTACGAGCAGTACTTC. As protein: CASSDSRIQASSYEQYF.